Listed below are T cell receptor beta chains from one sample, sequenced in a study of radiotherapy plus CTLA-4 blockade in lung cancer. Profiling relied on immunoSEQ multiplex PCR, and the TCRdb table lists in-frame clones only, not all of them. The sample holds 75,000 to 100,000 clones, 82% seen once. The sequencing here drew on peripheral blood, taken from a patient treated with radiotherapy plus ipilimumab. The receptors derive from a human donor with non-small cell lung cancer who had a partial response to radiotherapy plus ipilimumab. The CDR3 runs from the conserved cysteine through the conserved F or W. A D gene is named only where the DNA matches it firmly. Some rows mark clone size as missing; the rest say once, few, many or name a class of expanded clone.

v_call	clone_size	j_call	d_call	cdr3_aa	cdr3_nt
TRBV28	.	TRBJ1-1	TRBD1	CASKGQGRVEAFF	TGTGCCAGTAAAGGACAGGGAAGGGTTGAAGCTTTCTTT
TRBV7-9	few	TRBJ2-7	.	CASSLAEDEQYF	TGTGCCAGCAGCTTGGCTGAGGACGAGCAGTACTTC
TRBV7-9	.	TRBJ2-7	TRBD1	CASSPRDRAYEQYF	TGTGCCAGCAGCCCACGGGACAGGGCCTACGAGCAGTACTTC
TRBV28	.	TRBJ1-5	.	CASSLIAGAQHF	TGTGCCAGCAGTTTAATAGCGGGGGCCCAGCATTTT
TRBV5-6	.	TRBJ2-2	.	CASSLIGENTGELFF	TGTGCCAGCAGCTTGATAGGGGAGAACACCGGGGAGCTGTTTTTT
TRBV28	.	TRBJ2-2	TRBD1	CASSSGGSGELFF	TGTGCCAGCAGTTCAGGGGGCTCCGGGGAGCTGTTTTTT
TRBV6-5	.	TRBJ2-1	.	CASSTTGTPTQGQFF	TGTGCCAGCAGTACCACCGGGACCCCAACACAGGGGCAGTTCTTC
TRBV28	.	TRBJ2-1	TRBD2	CASSLGTGTSGYNEQFF	TGTGCCAGCAGTTTAGGGACCGGGACTAGCGGATACAATGAGCAGTTCTTC
TRBV7-9	.	TRBJ2-7	.	CASSLGVGGTYEQYF	TGTGCCAGCAGCTTAGGGGTTGGCGGGACCTACGAGCAGTACTTC
TRBV5-1	.	TRBJ2-5	TRBD1	CASSLWGQGSGETQYF	TGCGCCAGCAGCTTGTGGGGACAGGGGTCAGGAGAGACCCAGTACTTC
TRBV18	.	TRBJ2-7	.	CASSPPGSYEQYF	TGTGCCAGCTCACCCCCCGGCTCCTACGAGCAGTACTTC
TRBV6-5	.	TRBJ1-2	.	CASSYLTVRGGYTF	TGTGCCAGCAGTTACTTGACAGTTAGGGGGGGCTACACCTTC
TRBV28	.	TRBJ2-7	.	CASTRRDNDYEQYF	TGTGCCAGCACTCGCCGGGACAATGACTACGAGCAGTACTTC
TRBV6-1	.	TRBJ1-5	.	CASSEARYQPQHF	TGTGCCAGCAGTGAAGCGCGGTATCAGCCCCAGCATTTT
TRBV5-5	once	TRBJ2-2	TRBD2	CASSPRTSGNTGELFF	TGTGCCAGCAGCCCCCGGACTAGCGGGAACACCGGGGAGCTGTTTTTT
TRBV5-1	once	TRBJ2-1	.	CASSLETGSSYNEQFF	TGCGCCAGCAGCCTTGAAACAGGGAGCTCCTACAATGAGCAGTTCTTC
TRBV29-1	few	TRBJ1-4	.	CSVYNEKLFF	TGCAGCGTTTATAATGAAAAACTGTTTTTT
TRBV5-1	.	TRBJ1-3	.	CASSKDTNSLSGNTIYF	TGCGCCAGCAGCAAGGACACCAACTCTCTCTCTGGAAACACCATATATTTT
TRBV19	.	TRBJ2-6	.	CASSIGDSSAGANVLTF	TGTGCCAGTAGTATAGGAGACAGCTCGGCTGGGGCCAACGTCCTGACTTTC
TRBV27	.	TRBJ2-3	TRBD2	CASSLSPAGAQYF	TGTGCCAGCAGTTTATCCCCAGCGGGAGCGCAGTATTTT
TRBV7-9	once	TRBJ2-7	TRBD2	CASSKGTSGPEQYF	TGTGCCAGCAGTAAAGGGACTAGCGGGCCGGAGCAGTACTTC
TRBV6-1	.	TRBJ2-7	TRBD1	CASSRGDRGSYEQYF	TGTGCCAGCTCACGAGGAGACAGGGGATCCTACGAGCAGTACTTC
TRBV7-2	.	TRBJ1-5	TRBD1	CASSLSRDRGSNQPQHF	TGTGCCAGCAGCCTCAGCCGGGACAGGGGTAGCAATCAGCCCCAGCATTTT
TRBV6-6	few	TRBJ2-7	.	CASSGGEGSPKQEQYF	TGTGCCAGCAGTGGCGGCGAGGGCTCACCTAAGCAAGAGCAGTACTTC
TRBV7-2	.	TRBJ2-3	TRBD2	CASSSNRDYRDTQYF	TGTGCCAGCAGCTCGAACCGGGACTATCGAGATACGCAGTATTTT
TRBV5-8	.	TRBJ2-7	TRBD2	CASRRGGAGEQYF	TGTGCCAGCCGTCGGGGGGGGGCCGGAGAGCAGTACTTC
TRBV7-3	.	TRBJ2-1	TRBD2	CASSRTGGNEQFF	TGTGCCAGCAGCCGGACGGGAGGGAATGAGCAGTTCTTC
TRBV6-1	.	TRBJ2-7	.	CASKHPTRFFDEQYF	TGTGCCTCGAAACACCCCACTAGATTTTTCGACGAGCAGTACTTC
TRBV11-3	.	TRBJ2-1	.	CASSRGSGSSYNEQFF	TGTGCCAGCAGCCGAGGTAGCGGTAGCTCCTACAATGAGCAGTTCTTC
TRBV23-1	.	TRBJ2-1	TRBD1	CASGRDRLNNEQFF	TGCGCCAGCGGACGGGACAGATTAAACAATGAGCAGTTCTTC
TRBV10-3	.	TRBJ2-7	TRBD1	CAISDIRGPDEQYF	TGTGCCATCAGTGATATTAGGGGGCCTGACGAGCAGTACTTC
TRBV28	.	TRBJ2-5	.	CASSLADYQETQYF	TGTGCCAGCAGTTTGGCTGACTATCAAGAGACCCAGTACTTC
TRBV18	.	TRBJ2-1	TRBD2	CASSPPTSGSYNEQFF	TGTGCCAGCTCACCCCCCACTAGCGGTTCCTACAATGAGCAGTTCTTC
TRBV27	.	TRBJ1-1	.	CASSLYGGTEAFF	TGTGCCAGCAGTTTATATGGGGGGACTGAAGCTTTCTTT
TRBV6-4	.	TRBJ1-5	TRBD1	CASSPQGGSNQPQHF	TGTGCCAGCAGTCCACAGGGGGGAAGCAATCAGCCCCAGCATTTT
TRBV29-1	.	TRBJ1-5	.	CSVRLSGNQPQHF	TGCAGCGTTCGCTTGAGTGGCAATCAGCCCCAGCATTTT
TRBV11-2	.	TRBJ2-7	TRBD2	CASSPWGTSVYEQYF	TGTGCCAGCAGCCCCTGGGGGACTAGCGTCTACGAGCAGTACTTC
TRBV28	once	TRBJ2-1	.	CASSSGGGSGEQFF	TGTGCCAGCAGTTCAGGGGGAGGCTCAGGGGAGCAGTTCTTC
TRBV7-3	.	TRBJ2-1	TRBD2	CASRRDSGSNEQFF	TGTGCCAGCAGACGCGATAGCGGGAGTAATGAGCAGTTCTTC
TRBV19	.	TRBJ2-5	TRBD2	CASSTTGTNYETQYF	TGTGCCAGTAGTACGACCGGGACTAACTACGAGACCCAGTACTTC
TRBV6-5	.	TRBJ2-2	TRBD1	CASRTGADTGELFF	TGTGCCAGCAGAACAGGGGCGGACACCGGGGAGCTGTTTTTT
TRBV7-9	.	TRBJ2-5	.	CASSLGPGNWAQYF	TGTGCCAGCAGCTTGGGTCCAGGGAATTGGGCCCAGTACTTC
TRBV18	.	TRBJ2-2	.	CASSPETGELFF	TGTGCCAGCTCACCAGAGACCGGGGAGCTGTTTTTT
TRBV11-1	.	TRBJ2-7	.	CASSSGLWIGEQYF	TGTGCCAGCAGCTCGGGACTCTGGATCGGGGAGCAGTACTTC
TRBV29-1	.	TRBJ2-7	TRBD2	CSGSLAGGYEQYF	TGCAGCGGCAGCCTAGCGGGAGGGTACGAGCAGTACTTC
TRBV5-1	.	TRBJ1-1	TRBD1	CASRTGASNTEAFF	TGCGCCAGCAGAACAGGGGCTTCAAACACTGAAGCTTTCTTT
TRBV11-3	few	TRBJ1-1	.	CASSYTGVAEAFF	TGTGCCAGCAGCTATACGGGGGTCGCTGAAGCTTTCTTT
TRBV27	.	TRBJ2-3	TRBD2	CASSPRTSAQRTDTQYF	TGTGCCAGCAGTCCCCGGACTAGCGCGCAACGCACAGATACGCAGTATTTT